These 23 T cell receptor beta chains came from one sample sequenced in a study of blood T cell repertoires in COVID-19. Method: immunoSEQ multiplex PCR; TCRdb's copy keeps in-frame clones and lacks some. The sample includes around 220,000 clones, 75% to 90% of them seen just once. Sequencing input: peripheral blood. The receptors come from a human donor in a cohort sampled during active COVID-19.

The chain joins TRBV28 to TRBJ1-5; 8 bases fit TRBD1. CDR1 and CDR2 from the germline V gene are MDHEN and SYDVKM. The CDR3 spans 15 residues. V shed 5 bases, J shed 2 bases, and the junction held 5 bases outside the gene matches. Here the CDR3 reads CASSGGQGGNQPQHF. CDR3 nucleotide sequence: TGTGCCAGCAGTGGAGGACAGGGAGGCAATCAGCCCCAGCATTTT. Together with reference TRBV28 and TRBJ1-5, the CDR3 gives the full variable domain: DVKVTQSSRYLVKRTGEKVFLECVQDMDHENMFWYRQDPGLGLRLIYFSYDVKMKEKGDIPEGYSVSREKKERFSLILESASTNQTSMYLCASSGGQGGNQPQHFGDGTRLSIL.

V usage is TRBV11-2 and J usage is TRBJ1-1; possibly TRBD1 for D (5 bases). CDR3 length: 15 residues. Germline V lookup: CDR1 SGHAT, CDR2 FQNNGV. V was pared by 3 bases and J by 4 bases, with 15 bases between. The CDR3 region is CASSLAQGGITEAFF. The CDR3 coding sequence is TGTGCCAGCAGCTTGGCCCAGGGAGGAATCACTGAAGCTTTCTTT.

This clone was picked up one time. V is TRBV15 and J is TRBJ2-7; 10 positions agree with TRBD2. Germline V gene sequence: CDR1 LNHNV, CDR2 YYDKDF (reference sequence). This CDR3 region has 15 residues. J lost 0 bases, V lost 5 bases, and 4 bases had no gene match. The CDR3 sequence is CATSGSGGSSYEQYF. CDR3 bases: TGTGCCACCAGCGGTAGCGGGGGGAGCTCCTACGAGCAGTACTTC.

This clone was detected only once. This chain's CDR3 is CASSLTGRVRNQPQHF. The CDR3 bases are TGTGCCAGCAGCTTGACAGGGAGGGTACGCAATCAGCCCCAGCATTTT. V and J are TRBV5-6 and TRBJ1-5; a weak D match, TRBD1 (6 bases). CDR1 is SGHDT, CDR2 YYEEEE, per germline. V shed 1 base and J shed 2 bases, with 13 bases lying between them. CDR3 length: 16 residues.

The CDR3 here is CASSQIRGNEQFF. CDR3 sequence (DNA): TGCGCCAGCAGCCAGATTAGGGGTAATGAGCAGTTCTTC. The rearrangement links TRBV4-1 to TRBJ2-1, with D possibly being TRBD1 (5 bases). The germline gives CDR1 MGHRA, CDR2 YSYEKL. The CDR3 runs to 13 residues. The V and J ends lost 3 bases and 7 bases respectively, with 10 bases between them.

The chain is built from TRBV28 and TRBJ1-2; D may be TRBD1 (5 bases). V dropped 3 bases and J dropped 4 bases, with 12 bases sitting between them. CDR1 and CDR2 from the germline V gene are MDHEN and SYDVKM. The CDR3 contains 14 residues. The chain's CDR3 is CASSLTATTYGYTF. In nucleotides, the CDR3 is TGTGCCAGCAGTTTGACAGCTACCACCTATGGCTACACCTTC.

The chain is built from TRBV18 and TRBJ2-1; 8 bases map to TRBD2. This CDR3 is 15 amino acids long. Germline CDR1 and CDR2: KGHSH and LQKENI. The trim removed 0 bases at V and 6 bases at J, leaving 4 bases unmatched. This CDR3 reads CASSPPGLVFNEQFF. Here the CDR3 DNA reads TGTGCCAGCTCACCACCGGGACTAGTCTTCAATGAGCAGTTCTTC.

The chain combines TRBV18 with TRBJ1-2; D is ambiguous. This CDR3 region has 13 residues. The germline V gene encodes CDR1 KGHSH and CDR2 LQKENI. With 3 bases removed from V and 3 bases from J, the gap between germline ends came to 8 bases. CDR3 residues: CASSPDADYGYTF. CDR3 DNA sequence: TGTGCCAGCTCACCTGATGCAGACTATGGCTACACCTTC. Full variable domain (missing parts from reference TRBV18 and TRBJ1-2): NAGVMQNPRHLVRRRGQEARLRCSPMKGHSHVYWYRQLPEEGLKFMVYLQKENIIDESGMPKERFSAEFPKEGPSILRIQQVVRGDSAAYFCASSPDADYGYTFGSGTRLTVV.

This chain's CDR3 is CASSIGGLAGGLYEQYF. DNA for the CDR3: TGTGCCAGTAGTATAGGCGGACTAGCGGGAGGCTTGTACGAGCAGTACTTC. The V gene is TRBV19, the J gene TRBJ2-7; 14 nucleotides line up with TRBD2. CDR3 length: 17 amino acids. V lost 1 base, J lost 4 bases, and 6 bases stayed unmatched. Germline loops: CDR1 LNHDA, CDR2 SQIVND (reference sequence).

The CDR3 bases are TGCAGCGTGGCCGGGACAGAGTCCTACGAGCAGTACTTC. Protein: CSVAGTESYEQYF. The V and J genes are TRBV29-1 and TRBJ2-7; 7 nucleotides agree with TRBD1. Germline trimming cut 6 bases from V and 1 base from J; bases unmatched to any gene: 6. The CDR3 contains 13 residues. The germline CDR1 and CDR2 sequences are SQVTM and ANQGSEA.

J is TRBJ1-1 and V is TRBV6-5, with D perhaps matching TRBD1 (5 bases). The ends were cut back, 2 bases at V and 4 bases at J, with 11 bases in the middle. The CDR3 consists of 14 residues. CDR1 is MNHEY and CDR2 is SVGAGI in the germline V gene. The CDR3 sequence: CASSYGQGITEAFF. CDR3 nucleotide sequence: TGTGCCAGCAGTTACGGTCAGGGAATCACTGAAGCTTTCTTT.

This clone was detected only once. The rearrangement links TRBV5-1 to TRBJ1-2; 8 nucleotides agree with TRBD1. The CDR3 length is 14 residues. Germline V gene sequence: CDR1 SGHRS, CDR2 YFSETQ. Trimming removed 5 bases from V and 7 bases from J; junction bases left unmatched: 10. Here the CDR3 reads CASRLGRTGLGYTF. CDR3 nucleotide sequence: TGCGCCAGCAGACTCGGACGGACAGGGCTTGGCTACACCTTC.

This chain uses TRBV11-2 with TRBJ2-1; 10 bases fit TRBD1. CDR3 size: 15 residues. V was pared by 8 bases and J by 7 bases, with 11 bases of the junction left unmatched. Per germline, CDR1 SGHAT and CDR2 FQNNGV. The CDR3 DNA is TGTGCCAGCTTCACCCCGGACAGGGGGAGAAATGAGCAGTTCTTC. This encodes CASFTPDRGRNEQFF.

This clone was seen a single time. The chain recombines TRBV18 with TRBJ1-2, with TRBD1 matching 10 bases. With V trimmed by 3 bases and J by 5 bases, 3 bases remained unmatched. The germline V gene encodes CDR1 KGHSH and CDR2 LQKENI. The length of the CDR3 is 14 residues. The CDR3 bases are TGTGCCAGCTCACCCCGGGACAGGGGTTATGGCTACACCTTC. Translating gives CASSPRDRGYGYTF.

The genes are TRBV30 and TRBJ2-7; maybe TRBD1 (6 bases). With 1 base removed from V and 10 bases from J, the gap between germline ends came to 11 bases. CDR1 GTSNPN and CDR2 SVGIG come from the germline V gene (reference sequence). The CDR3 is 11 amino acids. In DNA form, the CDR3 reads TGTGCCTGGAGTGCACCGGGACACCAGTACTTC. This gives the protein CAWSAPGHQYF. The full variable domain, with the rest looked up from reference TRBV30 and TRBJ2-7, is SQTIHQWPATLVQPVGSPLSLECTVEGTSNPNLYWYRQAAGRGLQLLFYSVGIGQISSEVPQNLSASRPQDRQFILSSKKLLLSDSGFYLCAWSAPGHQYFGPGTRLTVT.

The chain recombines TRBV5-4 with TRBJ2-7; the match to TRBD1 covers 7 bases. This CDR3 region has 14 residues. Per germline, CDR1 SGHNT and CDR2 YYREEE (reference sequence). V lost 3 bases and J lost 2; bases outside the gene matches: 5. The CDR3 is CASSSGQAPYEQYF. The CDR3 DNA follows: TGTGCCAGCAGCTCCGGACAGGCCCCCTACGAGCAGTACTTC.

The rearrangement links TRBV5-1 to TRBJ1-6; D is possibly TRBD1 (6 bases). This CDR3 has 15 amino acids. Per germline, CDR1 SGHRS and CDR2 YFSETQ. V lost 0 bases and J 7 bases, leaving 11 bases between the germline ends. The CDR3, as DNA: TGCGCCAGCAGCTTGGAGGGCAGGGGAAATTCACCCCTCCACTTT. Translating it yields CASSLEGRGNSPLHF.

This clone was picked up a small number of times. The rearrangement uses TRBV27 and TRBJ1-2; 11 bases agree with TRBD1. V lost 4 bases and J lost 7; bases outside the gene matches: 5. Germline V gene data show CDR1 as MNHEY and CDR2 as SMNVEV (reference sequence). The CDR3 has 14 residues. This CDR3 is CASSSRTGGVGYTF. As DNA, the CDR3 is TGTGCCAGCAGTTCGAGGACAGGGGGCGTTGGCTACACCTTC.

J is TRBJ1-1 and V is TRBV27, with D possibly being TRBD1 (6 bases). Trimming removed 6 bases at V and 1 base at J, with 9 bases between. The CDR3 extends over 13 amino acids. Germline assignment: CDR1 MNHEY and CDR2 SMNVEV (reference sequence). For the CDR3, the DNA is TGTGCCAGCAGCAGGGGAGAGAACACTGAAGCTTTCTTT. This gives the protein CASSRGENTEAFF.

Concerning this clone: Other nucleotide sequences in the sample specify the same CDR3. V is TRBV10-3 and J is TRBJ1-1; a possible D gene is TRBD1 (6 bases). V was shortened by 3 bases and J by 1 base, with 12 bases between the two germline ends. CDR1 and CDR2 from the germline V gene are ENHRY and SYGVKD. The CDR3 is 15 residues long. The DNA for the CDR3 is TGTGCCATCAGTGATCCGGGACATCCGAACACTGAAGCTTTCTTT. Amino acid sequence: CAISDPGHPNTEAFF.

This clone was observed a few times. The gene calls are TRBV6-2 or TRBV6-3 and TRBJ1-5; D not resolved. The V end lost 0 bases, the J end lost 2 bases, and 8 bases lay between the germline ends. Germline V lookup: CDR1 MNHEY, CDR2 SVGEGT. The CDR3 contains 15 residues. The CDR3 here is CASSYSGEGNQPQHF. The CDR3 DNA follows: TGTGCCAGCAGTTACTCCGGGGAAGGCAATCAGCCCCAGCATTTT.

Remarks on this clone: One end of the junction is discordant with germline, which a read error may explain. The genes are TRBV11-2 and TRBJ2-7; 11 bases map to TRBD2. Germline V gene sequence: CDR1 SGHAT, CDR2 FQNNGV. The CDR3 has 13 amino acids. Here the CDR3 DNA reads TGTGCCAGCAGCTCCTGGACTAGCGGGTACGGGAACTTC. Translation: CASSSWTSGYGNF. Looking up the rest from reference TRBV11-2 and TRBJ2-7 gives the full variable domain: EAGVAQSPRYKIIEKRQSVAFWCNPISGHATLYWYQQILGQGPKLLIQFQNNGVVDDSQLPKDRFSAERLKGVDSTLKIQPAKLEDSAVYLCASSSWTSGYGNFGPGTRLTVT.

The chain employs TRBV6-5 and TRBJ1-5; tentative D call: TRBD1 (5 bases). V lost 6 bases and J 7 bases, leaving 16 bases between the germline ends. Germline V gene lookup returns CDR1 MNHEY and CDR2 SVGAGI. CDR3 length: 14 amino acids. CDR3 nucleotides: TGTGCCAGCAGCGGCCCAGGGATGGGGCAGCCCCAGCATTTT. Protein product: CASSGPGMGQPQHF.